This entry is about one T cell receptor beta chain. The antigen remains undetermined. These data come from a study of spatial heterogeneity in lung cancer. TCRdb re-called the 5' RACE reads through MiXCR, storing one row per CDR3 protein. The sample carries over 14,000 distinct CDR3 sequences, about 7% recorded once. Time point reported: sample taken at primary tumor resection. Donors were roughly 70 untreated early-stage non-small cell lung cancer patients. No cells were sorted before sequencing. The whole RNA sequenced was extracted from tumor, nontumor lung or frozen PBMC. Study conclusions and caveats: Higher tumor mutation counts went along with higher counts of expanded intratumoral alpha and beta TCRs.

The ends lost 4 bases at V and 6 bases at J; junction bases unmatched: 4. Germline-derived CDR1 and CDR2 are LGHDT and YNNKEL (reference sequence). There are 13 residues in the CDR3. The TCR was taken from a male donor with early-stage non-small cell lung cancer. Sequenced material: lung tumor tissue, taken at surgery. The rearrangement joins TRBV3-1 to TRBJ2-7, with 9 bases lining up with TRBD1. The CDR3 protein is CASSRQGGFEQYF. In nucleotides, the CDR3 is TGTGCCAGCAGCCGACAGGGGGGTTTCGAGCAGTACTTC.